Each of the 7 T cell receptor beta chains below was sequenced from the same sample in a study of blood T cell repertoires in COVID-19 (dated by TCRdb to 2020 to 2022). The library was produced with the immunoSEQ multiplex PCR assay. As stored in TCRdb, this immuneACCESS dataset retains in-frame rearrangements with V and J assigned. A fraction of the clones does not appear; measured against another copy, unresolved V genes explain less than half of the discrepancy, and the remainder lacks a known reason. The sample table shows under 400,000 clones, and 88% are seen once. The ten most abundant clones make up about 0.94% of the sample. Sequencing was carried out using PBMCs or T cells enriched from blood (not recorded which). The origin of the receptors is a woman aged 30 to 39 who had been exposed to COVID-19.

The rearrangement uses TRBV28 and TRBJ2-7; TRBD2 aligns across 11 bases. CDR1 and CDR2 from the germline V gene are MDHEN and SYDVKM. The junction had 8 bases not matched to a gene; V was cut back by 5 bases and J by 2 bases. This CDR3 contains 16 residues. The CDR3 loop is CASSLTGTSGAYEQYF. The CDR3 DNA is TGTGCCAGCAGTCTGACAGGGACTAGCGGAGCCTACGAGCAGTACTTC.

The V gene is TRBV15, the J gene TRBJ2-7; 10 nucleotides match TRBD2. This CDR3 has 15 residues. The germline CDR1 and CDR2 sequences are LNHNV and YYDKDF (reference sequence). V was clipped by 5 bases and J by 0 bases; unmatched bases: 4. As DNA, the CDR3 is TGTGCCACCAGCGCGAGCGGGAGGGGCTCCTACGAGCAGTACTTC. Amino acid sequence: CATSASGRGSYEQYF.

This chain links TRBV7-9 with TRBJ2-6; D remains unclear. Trimming shortened V by 5 bases and J by 4 bases, and 15 bases separated the two germline ends. CDR3 length equals 16 residues. Germline values: CDR1 SEHNR, CDR2 FQNEAQ (reference sequence). The CDR3, as DNA: TGTGCCAGCAGCCCCCGTGGCTGGTCGGGGGCCAACGTCCTGACTTTC. This sequence encodes CASSPRGWSGANVLTF.

This clone was counted at least ten times. V gene TRBV5-1 combines with J gene TRBJ2-2; perhaps TRBD2 as D (5 bases). V gave up 4 bases and J gave up 7 bases, with 8 bases separating them. Germline V CDR1 and CDR2: SGHRS, YFSETQ. The CDR3 is made up of 12 amino acids. CDR3 DNA sequence: TGCGCCAGCAGCGTCCGGGGCGGGGAGCTGTTTTTT. It encodes CASSVRGGELFF.

This chain connects TRBV5-4 to TRBJ2-3; TRBD2 matches at 8 bases. Per the germline V gene, CDR1 is SGHNT and CDR2 is YYREEE (reference sequence). J lost 2 bases, V lost 4 bases, and 12 bases had no gene match. CDR3 size: 17 residues. The CDR3 region is CASSIDASGGHTDTQYF. Written as DNA, the CDR3 is TGTGCCAGCAGCATCGACGCGAGCGGGGGACACACAGATACGCAGTATTTT.

For the CDR3, the DNA is TGTGCCACCGCCGGCGGCGCGGGAGAGATCTACGAGCAGTACTTC. Amino acids: CATAGGAGEIYEQYF. The gene calls are TRBV27 and TRBJ2-7, with 7 bases matching TRBD2. Germline CDR1 is MNHEY and CDR2 is SMNVEV (reference sequence). After removal of 10 bases from V and 3 bases from J, the junction contained 15 bases not matched to a gene. The CDR3 has 15 amino acids.

V gene TRBV30 combines with J gene TRBJ2-1; 15 bases are shared with TRBD2. Trimming cost V 1 base and J 8 bases; bases outside gene matches: 9. The length of the CDR3 is 17 residues. Germline V gene lookup returns CDR1 GTSNPN and CDR2 SVGIG (reference sequence). The CDR3 loop reads CAWSGAGTSGRPDEQFF. DNA of the CDR3: TGTGCCTGGAGTGGGGCCGGGACTAGCGGGAGGCCGGATGAGCAGTTCTTC.